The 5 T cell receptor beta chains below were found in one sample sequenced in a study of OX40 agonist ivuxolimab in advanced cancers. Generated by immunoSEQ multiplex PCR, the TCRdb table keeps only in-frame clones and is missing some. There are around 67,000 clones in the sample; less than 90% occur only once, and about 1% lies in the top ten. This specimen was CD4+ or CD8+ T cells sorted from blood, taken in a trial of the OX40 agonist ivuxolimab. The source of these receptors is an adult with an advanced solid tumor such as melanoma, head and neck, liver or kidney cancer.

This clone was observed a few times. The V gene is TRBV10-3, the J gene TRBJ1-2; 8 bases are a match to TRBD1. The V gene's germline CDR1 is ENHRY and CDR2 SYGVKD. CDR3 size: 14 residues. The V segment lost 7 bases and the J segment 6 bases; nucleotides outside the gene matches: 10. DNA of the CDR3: TGTGCCATCATGGGGAACAGGGGGGTAGATGGCTACACCTTC. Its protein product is CAIMGNRGVDGYTF.

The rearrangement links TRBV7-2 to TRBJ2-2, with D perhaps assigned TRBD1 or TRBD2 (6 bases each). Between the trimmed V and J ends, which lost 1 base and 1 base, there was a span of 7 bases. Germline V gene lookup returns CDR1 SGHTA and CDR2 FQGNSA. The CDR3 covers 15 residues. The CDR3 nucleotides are TGTGCCAGCAGCTTAGAGGGGGGGAACACCGGGGAGCTGTTTTTT. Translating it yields CASSLEGGNTGELFF.

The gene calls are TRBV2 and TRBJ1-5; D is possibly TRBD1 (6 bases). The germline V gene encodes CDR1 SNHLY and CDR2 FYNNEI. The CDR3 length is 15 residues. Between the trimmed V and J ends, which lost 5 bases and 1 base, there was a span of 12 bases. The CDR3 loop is CASSLLGGSNQPQHF. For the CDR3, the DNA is TGTGCCAGCAGTCTCCTAGGGGGAAGCAATCAGCCCCAGCATTTT. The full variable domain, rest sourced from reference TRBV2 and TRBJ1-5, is EPEVTQTPSHQVTQMGQEVILRCVPISNHLYFYWYRQILGQKVEFLVSFYNNEISEKSEIFDDQFSVERPDGSNFTLKIRSTKLEDSAMYFCASSLLGGSNQPQHFGDGTRLSIL.

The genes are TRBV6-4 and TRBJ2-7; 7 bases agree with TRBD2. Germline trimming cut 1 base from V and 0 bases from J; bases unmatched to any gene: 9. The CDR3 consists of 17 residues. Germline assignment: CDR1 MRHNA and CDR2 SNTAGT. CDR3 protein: CASSDYLVGDYSYEQYF. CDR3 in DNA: TGTGCCAGCAGTGACTACTTGGTGGGGGACTACTCCTACGAGCAGTACTTC.

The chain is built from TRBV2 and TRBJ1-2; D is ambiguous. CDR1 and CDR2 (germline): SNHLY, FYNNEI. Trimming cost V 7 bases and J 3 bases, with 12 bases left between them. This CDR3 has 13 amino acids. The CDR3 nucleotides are TGTGCCAGCATAAGATGGACGGACTATGGCTACACCTTC. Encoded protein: CASIRWTDYGYTF. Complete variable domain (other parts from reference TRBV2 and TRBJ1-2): EPEVTQTPSHQVTQMGQEVILRCVPISNHLYFYWYRQILGQKVEFLVSFYNNEISEKSEIFDDQFSVERPDGSNFTLKIRSTKLEDSAMYFCASIRWTDYGYTFGSGTRLTVV.